This TCR beta chain was recorded in a study of cytomegalovirus exposure and HLA in healthy donors (dated by TCRdb to about 2017). Study-wide context: A later analysis indicated that the roughly 120 validation repertoires were generated on the platform also employed for the approximately 700 repertoires of the first cohort. To predict cytomegalovirus infection status, the study combined high-throughput TCR immunosequencing, statistical association of individual TCRs with disease status, and machine learning. The study aimed to test whether cataloging public T cell receptors could reveal signatures of past pathogen exposure. In addition to the first cohort of approximately 670 subjects, a separate validation cohort of about 120 different subjects was used. Points the paper makes about the study in general: A later analysis had no HLA typing for the validation cohort, so co-occurrence there was scored across all 120 or so repertoires. According to the authors, the approach could potentially be generalized to other disease states and immunological phenotypes. In vitro tests confirmed that a few of the cytomegalovirus-associated TCR beta chains recognize cytomegalovirus antigens. The study gave a list of under 200 TCR beta chains associated with cytomegalovirus. Most TCR sequences were seen in very few donors, while some public TCRs were found in many individuals. Of the cluster scores, roughly 95% were above 0 in a later analysis, which found that TCRs clustered in the first cohort also tended to co-occur in the 130 or so validation repertoires. The classifier was reported to diagnose cytomegalovirus status with high specificity and sensitivity in both the original cohort and the validation cohort.

Separate from the approximately 670-subject first cohort, the validation cohort of about 130 subjects was the group to which the donors belonged. Comment on this clone: Its antigen is currently not known. Base qualities are not provided; no much larger clone lies one nucleotide away.

The receptor library was made with the immunoSEQ multiplex PCR assay. Concerning the study's data processing: A statistical classification framework was built to diagnose cytomegalovirus status from the catalog of TCR beta chain sequences. TCRdb's version of the immuneACCESS table is confined to in-frame rearrangements and falls short of the full clone set. An unresolved V gene accounts for under half of the shortfall where checked; the remainder is of unknown origin. V and J calls and clone size come straight from that table; D and trimming were deduced from the DNA. Recorded for this sample are roughly 170,000 clones; approximately 83% of them occurred a single time. Together, the top ten hold 2.8% of the sample. Relative to germline, V is 3 bases shorter and J is 0 bases shorter, with 18 bases between their ends. The CDR3 sequence holds 19 residues, the cysteine and phenylalanine included. The CDR3 DNA has 57 bases and is translated from base 1. From a lookup of the germline V gene, CDR1 and CDR2 are MGHRA and YSYEKL.

The sequencing input was PBMCs. This TCR came from a woman in her late teens or twenties in good health and CMV-seropositive. The V gene is TRBV4-1 and the J gene is TRBJ2-6; a weak D assignment points to TRBD1 (6 bases agree). The CDR3 amino acid sequence is: CASSHPPTGPHSGANVLTF. The nucleotide sequence reads as follows: TGCGCCAGCAGCCATCCCCCGACAGGTCCTCACTCTGGGGCCAACGTCCTGACTTTC.